What follows are 20 T cell receptor beta chains derived from one specimen sequenced in a study of response to subunit inactivated influenza vaccine (dated by TCRdb to the late 2010s). The library was generated by RT-PCR. The listed sequencing device is Illumina HiSeq 2500. TCRdb reanalyzed the raw reads on its own, using fastp at Q25 for trimming and MiXCR for clone calling, and kept in-frame beta chains. All rows with the same CDR3 protein become a single entry with the most common DNA and genes. This sample holds 610,000 or so distinct CDR3 sequences; around 15% were observed only once. Of the sample, 8.5% to 14% falls within the top ten clones. This specimen was PBMCs from blood, taken 11 to 12 days after vaccination. The receptors were gathered from a man aged 50 or older who received an inactivated influenza vaccine. Donor details come from another sample of the same person, matched by shared clones.

In its sample, this clonotype was seen many times. The J gene is TRBJ2-7, the V gene TRBV5-1, with TRBD1 identical over 9 bases. J lost 7 bases, V lost 2 bases, and 7 bases had no gene match. The CDR3 is 14 residues long. CDR1 and CDR2 (germline): SGHRS, YFSETQ. The chain's CDR3 is CASSFGTGYGEQYF. In DNA form, the CDR3 reads TGCGCCAGCAGCTTCGGGACAGGGTATGGTGAGCAGTACTTC.

The sample holds a few counts of this clonotype. The V and J genes are TRBV20-1 and TRBJ2-2; TRBD2 is a possible D gene (6 bases). Germline CDR1 is DFQATT and CDR2 is SNEGSKA (reference sequence). CDR3 length: 16 residues. V gave up 6 bases and J gave up 0 bases, with 17 bases separating them. This CDR3 is CSAPNRDLTNTGELFF. The CDR3 nucleotides read TGCAGTGCACCGAACCGGGACTTAACGAACACCGGGGAGCTGTTTTTT.

In this sample, this clonotype turned up a few times. The chain has TRBV27 and TRBJ2-3; 14 positions agree with TRBD2. CDR3 length equals 20 residues. CDR1 and CDR2 (germline): MNHEY, SMNVEV (reference sequence). V shed 6 bases, J shed 3 bases, and the junction held 17 bases outside the gene matches. This chain's CDR3 is CASRLTPGLAGDSRTDTQYF. CDR3 in DNA: TGTGCCAGCAGACTCACCCCGGGACTAGCGGGAGATAGCCGAACAGATACGCAGTATTTT.

This clonotype was counted between two and nine times. This chain links TRBV4-2 with TRBJ1-1, with 8 bases matching TRBD1. CDR1 is LGHNA, CDR2 YNFKEQ, per germline. The CDR3 spans 13 residues. J was trimmed by 7 bases and V by 3 bases; bases with no gene match: 4. The CDR3 here is CASSQADRDEAFF. CDR3 coding DNA: TGTGCCAGCAGCCAGGCGGACAGGGATGAAGCTTTCTTT.

This rearrangement joins TRBV14 to TRBJ2-2; 12 bases are shared with TRBD2. Losses at the gene ends were 6 bases for V and 6 bases for J; bases not matched to a gene: 5. There are 15 residues in the CDR3. Germline CDR1 reads SGHDN; CDR2 reads FVKESK. Written as DNA, the CDR3 is TGTGCCAGCAGAAAGACTAGCGGGAGTCCCGGGGAGCTGTTTTTT. Residues: CASRKTSGSPGELFF.

The chain combines TRBV20-1 with TRBJ2-1; the D gene is possibly TRBD2 (6 bases). The CDR3 runs 14 residues. The germline V gene has CDR1 DFQATT and CDR2 SNEGSKA (reference sequence). V was shortened by 3 bases and J by 2 bases, with 11 bases between the two germline ends. The CDR3 nucleotides are TGCAGTGCTAGGTCGGAGCGGGCCTACAATGAGCAGTTCTTC. It translates to CSARSERAYNEQFF.

The V call is TRBV9, the J call TRBJ2-1; unclear D gene. The germline V gene has CDR1 SGDLS and CDR2 YYNGEE. Deletions cut 2 bases from V and 10 bases from J, with 22 bases between. CDR3 length: 16 amino acids. In nucleotides, the CDR3 is TGTGCCAGCAGCGTCGGACCCGGTGGGCCTAACAGAGAGCAGTTCTTC. Translated: CASSVGPGGPNREQFF.

There are a few counts of this clonotype. The J gene is TRBJ1-4, the V gene TRBV7-9; D call uncertain. V lost 1 base and J lost 3, with 6 bases in between. Looked up from germline, CDR1 is SEHNR and CDR2 is FQNEAQ (reference sequence). The CDR3 has 14 amino acids. The CDR3 sequence: CASSLGPSNEKLFF. The CDR3 region has the DNA TGTGCCAGCAGCTTAGGACCGTCTAATGAAAAACTGTTTTTT.

This clonotype turned up a few times. The chain links TRBV14 to TRBJ2-1, with D possibly being TRBD2 (6 bases). The V end was cut by 0 bases, the J end by 2 bases, with 11 bases between. The CDR3 has 16 amino acids. Germline CDR1 reads SGHDN; CDR2 reads FVKESK. The CDR3 coding sequence is TGTGCCAGCAGCCAAGATCAGGCTAGCGCCTACAATGAGCAGTTCTTC. Translation: CASSQDQASAYNEQFF.

The chain joins TRBV6-1 to TRBJ2-3, with a tentative D call TRBD1 (6 bases). The length of the CDR3 is 14 residues. The germline CDR1 and CDR2 sequences are MNHNS and SASEGT. V dropped 8 bases and J dropped 5 bases, with 17 bases sitting between them. CDR3: CASLPQGKVDTQYF. The CDR3 nucleotides read TGTGCCAGCCTCCCACAGGGAAAGGTAGATACGCAGTATTTT.

This clonotype appeared a few times. The chain is built from TRBV28 and TRBJ2-1; 9 nucleotides line up with TRBD2. This CDR3 spans 16 amino acids. CDR1 is MDHEN, CDR2 SYDVKM, per germline. The V gene end was trimmed by 5 bases and the J gene end by 0 bases; junction bases not matched to a gene: 5. The CDR3 spells CASSARLAVSYNEQFF. CDR3 bases: TGTGCCAGCAGTGCAAGACTAGCGGTCTCCTACAATGAGCAGTTCTTC.

This clonotype was seen at least ten times. The chain uses TRBV5-1 and TRBJ2-1; 13 nucleotides align to TRBD2. The CDR3 consists of 15 residues. Germline loops: CDR1 SGHRS, CDR2 YFSETQ. V was clipped by 3 bases and J by 9 bases; unmatched bases: 6. The CDR3: CASSSGTSGKGEQFF. CDR3 in DNA: TGCGCCAGCAGCTCCGGGACTAGCGGGAAGGGTGAGCAGTTCTTC.

There are a few counts of this clonotype. The chain combines TRBV11-2 with TRBJ2-7, with 8 bases that match TRBD1. Germline V gene lookup returns CDR1 SGHAT and CDR2 FQNNGV. The CDR3 has 15 amino acids. With 5 bases clipped from V and 4 bases from J, the junction kept 10 bases outside the gene matches. The CDR3 DNA sequence: TGTGCCAGCAGCAAAAGGACAGGGTTTGTTTACGAGCAGTACTTC. Translation gives CASSKRTGFVYEQYF.

In this sample, this clonotype turned up many times. V is TRBV5-1 and J is TRBJ1-5, with 7 nucleotides matching TRBD1. The CDR3 is 13 residues long. V was clipped by 5 bases and J by 4 bases; unmatched bases: 3. CDR1 SGHRS and CDR2 YFSETQ come from the germline V gene. This chain's CDR3 is CASRGQDNQPQHF. The CDR3 DNA reads as TGCGCCAGCAGAGGACAGGATAATCAGCCCCAGCATTTT.

This clonotype was counted a few times. J is TRBJ2-3 and V is TRBV5-5; no reliable D call. This CDR3 spans 15 amino acids. V lost 4 bases, J lost 0 bases, and 12 bases lay in between. Germline CDR1 reads SGHKS; CDR2 reads YYEKEE (reference sequence). Here the CDR3 DNA reads TGTGCCAGCAGCCGTGGTGTACAGAGCACAGATACGCAGTATTTT. It codes for CASSRGVQSTDTQYF.

This clonotype was found a few times. J is TRBJ2-2 and V is TRBV5-1, with 7 bases matching TRBD2. Trimming removed 5 bases from V and 0 bases from J; junction bases left unmatched: 16. Germline CDR1 and CDR2: SGHRS and YFSETQ. This CDR3 region has 19 residues. The CDR3 spells CASRRLAGTVNANTGELFF. In nucleotides, the CDR3 is TGCGCCAGCAGACGTTTAGCGGGCACCGTTAACGCGAACACCGGGGAGCTGTTTTTT.

This clonotype occurred many times. The chain recombines TRBV27 with TRBJ1-2; tentatively, D is TRBD1 (6 bases). The germline gives CDR1 MNHEY, CDR2 SMNVEV (reference sequence). This CDR3 is 14 amino acids long. The ends were cut back, 0 bases at V and 7 bases at J, with 12 bases in the middle. CDR3 protein: CASSLSGGRSGYTF. The CDR3 bases are TGTGCCAGCAGTTTATCTGGGGGGCGGAGTGGCTACACCTTC.

The gene calls are TRBV25-1 and TRBJ2-5; D gene ambiguous. V lost 4 bases and J 2 bases, leaving 11 bases between the germline ends. Germline V gene lookup returns CDR1 MGHDK and CDR2 SYGVNS. The CDR3 has 14 amino acids. CDR3 residues: CASSGHLGQETQYF. CDR3 nucleotides: TGTGCCAGCAGTGGGCATCTGGGGCAAGAGACCCAGTACTTC.

This clonotype has just a few counts. The chain employs TRBV10-2 and TRBJ2-7; D not certain. The CDR3 is made up of 13 amino acids. The V end was cut by 4 bases, the J end by 7 bases, with 14 bases between. Germline V CDR1 and CDR2: WSHSY, SAAADI. CDR3 in amino acids: CASSVESRREQYF. The CDR3 DNA sequence: TGCGCCAGCAGTGTGGAGAGCCGAAGGGAGCAGTACTTC.

The chain uses TRBV20-1 and TRBJ2-1; D may be TRBD2 (5 bases). Germline-derived CDR1 and CDR2 are DFQATT and SNEGSKA (reference sequence). This CDR3 spans 13 amino acids. Trimming pared 5 bases from V and 5 bases from J, leaving 13 bases between. This CDR3 is CSAPGITHNEQFF. The CDR3 nucleotides are TGCAGTGCTCCCGGGATTACTCACAATGAGCAGTTCTTC.